A selection of T cell receptor beta chains follows, all from one sample in a study of T cells in Graves' hyperthyroidism and ophthalmopathy. One entry per CDR3 protein results from TCRdb running MiXCR on the multiplex PCR reads. The table shows a few hundred thousand distinct CDR3 sequences, with approximately 15% occurring only once. Input material: blood. These TCRs come from a woman aged 55-70 years with Graves' ophthalmopathy. Both conserved end residues are part of each CDR3. A D gene is named only where the DNA matches it firmly. Clone size is not always given. Where it is, it says once, few, many or a class for expanded clones.

TRBV11-2	NA	14	many	TRBJ1-2	CASSLEVNSYGYTF	TGTGCCAGCAGCTTAGAAGTCAACTCCTATGGCTACACCTTC
TRBV13	NA	15	NA	TRBJ1-1	CASSTERGQNTEAFF	TGTGCCAGCAGCACTGAGCGGGGACAGAACACTGAAGCTTTCTTT
TRBV24-1	TRBD2	15	many	TRBJ2-3	CATSGLAGGIDTQYF	TGTGCCACCAGTGGCCTAGCGGGGGGGATAGATACGCAGTATTTT
TRBV28	TRBD2	17	NA	TRBJ2-1	CATQPPPTSGSYNEQFF	TGTGCCACCCAACCCCCCCCGACTAGCGGGTCCTACAATGAGCAGTTCTTC
TRBV16	NA	14	NA	TRBJ1-5	CASSQYNQDQPQHF	TGTGCCAGCAGCCAATATAACCAGGATCAGCCCCAGCATTTT
TRBV27	TRBD1	14	many	TRBJ1-2	CASSLQDRGYGYTF	TGTGCCAGCAGTCTCCAGGACAGGGGCTATGGCTACACCTTC
TRBV7-9	TRBD2	17	many	TRBJ2-5	CASSSQGLTLQQETQYF	TGTGCCAGCAGCTCGCAGGGACTAACCCTTCAACAAGAGACCCAGTACTTC
TRBV7-2	NA	13	few	TRBJ1-1	CASSLDRGGMAFF	TGTGCCAGCAGCTTAGATCGAGGGGGGATGGCTTTCTTT
TRBV20-1	NA	13	NA	TRBJ1-1	CSALRGFLFEASF	TGCAGTGCCTTGCGGGGTTTCTTGTTTGAAGCTTCCTTT
TRBV2	NA	11	many	TRBJ2-3	CASSAGLTQYF	TGTGCCAGCAGTGCCGGTTTAACGCAGTATTTT
TRBV6-5	NA	17	NA	TRBJ2-2	CASSYSSGGADTGELFF	TGTGCCAGCAGTTACTCTTCGGGGGGCGCGGACACCGGGGAGCTGTTTTTT
TRBV7-6	NA	14	many	TRBJ2-5	CASSLAWGQETQYF	TGTGCCAGCAGCTTAGCCTGGGGACAAGAGACCCAGTACTTC
TRBV18	NA	17	NA	TRBJ2-5	CASSRNPTGANQETQYF	TGTGCCAGCTCCCGTAATCCGACAGGAGCCAACCAAGAGACCCAGTACTTC
TRBV5-8	NA	15	NA	TRBJ1-5	CASSLAFLGIQPQHF	TGTGCCAGCAGCTTGGCCTTCTTGGGAATTCAGCCCCAGCATTTT
TRBV12-3/TRBV12-4	TRBD2	16	many	TRBJ2-3	CASSRTSGGSTDTQYF	TGTGCCAGCAGTCGGACTAGCGGGGGAAGCACAGATACGCAGTATTTT
TRBV7-9	TRBD2	15	few	TRBJ2-1	CASSGGLAGVGEQFF	TGTGCCAGCAGTGGGGGACTAGCGGGAGTCGGTGAGCAGTTCTTC
TRBV7-9	NA	14	many	TRBJ2-7	CASSEQELSYEQYF	TGTGCCAGCAGCGAACAGGAGCTGTCCTACGAGCAGTACTTC
TRBV10-2	NA	14	many	TRBJ1-1	CASSEGGPQPEAFF	TGCGCCAGCAGTGAGGGGGGACCTCAGCCGGAGGCTTTCTTT
TRBV7-6	TRBD2	17	many	TRBJ2-7	CASSLAGWEGSFYEQYF	TGTGCCAGCAGCTTAGCGGGATGGGAGGGATCGTTCTACGAGCAGTACTTC
TRBV6-1	NA	15	few	TRBJ2-1	CASRRHQSSYNEQFF	TGTGCCAGCAGGCGACACCAGAGCTCCTACAATGAGCAGTTCTTC
TRBV10-3	TRBD1	16	NA	TRBJ1-1	CAISGTGGRANTEAFF	TGTGCCATCAGTGGGACAGGGGGGCGGGCGAACACTGAAGCTTTCTTT
TRBV2	TRBD1	16	many	TRBJ1-5	CASSRQGTGLGQPQHF	TGTGCCAGCAGCCGACAGGGAACGGGGTTGGGTCAGCCCCAGCATTTT
TRBV14	NA	13	few	TRBJ1-4	CASSLNLGEKLFF	TGTGCCAGCAGCCTCAATCTTGGGGAAAAACTGTTTTTT
TRBV7-9	NA	11	many	TRBJ1-1	CASSYQEEAFF	TGTGCCAGCAGCTACCAAGAAGAAGCTTTCTTT
TRBV7-9	TRBD2	15	many	TRBJ2-1	CASSLWSSGNNEQFF	TGTGCCAGCAGCTTATGGTCTAGCGGCAACAATGAGCAGTTCTTC
TRBV4-1	TRBD1	17	few	TRBJ1-5	CASSQGQGARSNQPQHF	TGCGCCAGCAGCCAGGGACAGGGGGCACGGAGCAATCAGCCCCAGCATTTT
TRBV20-1	TRBD2	15	many	TRBJ2-1	CSARTSGRGRNEQFF	TGCAGTGCTCGGACTAGCGGGAGGGGCCGCAATGAGCAGTTCTTC
TRBV5-1	TRBD1	18	many	TRBJ2-6	CASSLRQGDLSGANVLTF	TGCGCCAGCAGCCTAAGACAGGGCGACCTCTCTGGGGCCAACGTCCTGACTTTC
TRBV2	NA	12	once	TRBJ1-2	CASNRVDYGYTF	TGTGCCAGCAACAGGGTAGACTATGGCTACACCTTC
TRBV19	NA	16	NA	TRBJ1-1	CVSSIDLKGRDTEAFF	TGTGTCAGTAGTATAGATCTTAAGGGTAGGGACACTGAAGCTTTCTTT
TRBV11-2	NA	13	few	TRBJ1-3	CASSDGLLNTIYF	TGTGCCAGCAGCGACGGACTCTTAAACACCATATATTTT
TRBV5-4	NA	16	many	TRBJ2-7	CASSFGSRLQGNEQYF	TGTGCCAGCAGCTTTGGGTCCCGTTTACAGGGAAACGAGCAGTACTTC
TRBV7-2	NA	13	NA	TRBJ1-2	CASSRDSSYGYTF	TGTGCCAGTTCGAGAGATTCATCCTATGGCTACACCTTC
TRBV11-3	NA	12	many	TRBJ2-1	CASSLDRAEQFF	TGTGCCAGCAGCTTAGATCGGGCTGAGCAGTTCTTC
TRBV6-1	NA	16	few	TRBJ1-5	CASSAPEGHSNQPQHF	TGTGCCAGCAGTGCGCCAGAGGGACATAGCAATCAGCCCCAGCATTTT
TRBV10-3	NA	15	few	TRBJ1-1	CAISEGGGSHTEAFF	TGTGCCATCAGTGAGGGGGGGGGTTCCCACACTGAAGCTTTCTTT
TRBV7-2	NA	11	many	TRBJ2-7	CASSNGYEQYF	TGTGCCAGCAGCAACGGCTACGAGCAGTACTTC
TRBV7-9	NA	14	few	TRBJ1-1	CASSLSRGGTEAFF	TGTGCCAGCAGCTTATCACGGGGCGGCACTGAAGCTTTCTTT
TRBV3-1	NA	16	many	TRBJ2-1	CASSQGGTSSYNEQFF	TGTGCCAGCAGCCAAGGGGGAACTAGCTCCTACAATGAGCAGTTCTTC
TRBV28	NA	13	NA	TRBJ2-5	CASSLGGKETQYF	TGTGCCAGCAGTTTAGGCGGAAAAGAGACCCAGTACTTC
TRBV2	NA	13	many	TRBJ2-7	CASSGDTSYEQYF	TGTGCCAGCAGTGGGGACACCTCCTACGAGCAGTACTTC
TRBV10-3	NA	13	NA	TRBJ2-5	CATWPAGRETQYF	TGTGCCACATGGCCCGCGGGTCGAGAGACCCAGTACTTC
TRBV20-1	NA	15	NA	TRBJ1-4	CSARDRRMGAEKLFF	TGCAGTGCTAGAGATCGCAGGATGGGGGCTGAAAAACTGTTTTTT
TRBV4-3	NA	17	NA	TRBJ1-5	CASSQENGRQRDQPQHF	TGCGCCAGCAGCCAAGAAAATGGCCGACAGAGGGATCAGCCCCAGCATTTT
TRBV7-2	NA	17	many	TRBJ1-2	CASSLSPGGGRTYGYTF	TGTGCCAGCAGCTTAAGCCCGGGGGGGGGTCGGACCTATGGCTACACCTTC
TRBV20-1	NA	14	many	TRBJ2-3	CSGKGRFYTDTQYF	TGCAGTGGCAAGGGGCGGTTCTACACAGATACGCAGTATTTT
TRBV27	TRBD1	16	many	TRBJ2-1	CASSSAGQGGYNEQFF	TGTGCCAGCAGTTCGGCGGGACAGGGAGGTTACAATGAGCAGTTCTTC
TRBV7-3	TRBD2	16	many	TRBJ2-3	CASSLGLAGVADTQYF	TGTGCCAGCAGCTTAGGGCTAGCGGGAGTTGCAGATACGCAGTATTTT
TRBV6-2/TRBV6-3	NA	13	many	TRBJ1-1	CASSYGTNTEAFF	TGTGCCAGCAGTTACGGGACGAACACTGAAGCTTTCTTT
TRBV20-1	NA	15	many	TRBJ2-7	CSARDRLGTSYEQYF	TGCAGTGCTAGAGATCGGTTGGGCACCTCCTACGAGCAGTACTTC
TRBV7-8	NA	13	many	TRBJ1-1	CASSLAGVTEAFF	TGTGCCAGCAGCTTAGCGGGCGTGACTGAAGCTTTCTTT
TRBV4-3	NA	13	NA	TRBJ2-7	CASSRGALYEQYF	TGCGCCAGCAGCCGTGGGGCATTGTACGAGCAGTACTTC
TRBV11-3	TRBD2	15	NA	TRBJ2-1	CASRTGASGYNEQFF	TGTGCCAGCAGGACCGGGGCTAGCGGCTACAATGAGCAGTTCTTC